These 5 T cell receptor beta chains were sequenced from one sample in a study of shared clonotypes between healthy human individuals. The method was immunoSEQ multiplex PCR; TCRdb's version includes in-frame clones alone and lacks a portion of them. The data contain about 1.5 million clones, 95% to 99% of them singletons. Sequencing was performed on naive CD4+ T cells sorted from blood. Subset denoted: CD45RA+ positively selected. The receptors were sampled from a young man in good health.

The chain uses TRBV28 and TRBJ2-3, with D hard to call. Deletions cut 3 bases from V and 4 bases from J, with 14 bases between. The germline V gene encodes CDR1 MDHEN and CDR2 SYDVKM. The CDR3 extends over 15 amino acids. This CDR3 reads CASSLLGTEADTQYF. In nucleotides, the CDR3 is TGTGCCAGCAGTTTGCTAGGCACCGAGGCAGATACGCAGTATTTT. The full variable domain, rest sourced from reference TRBV28 and TRBJ2-3, is DVKVTQSSRYLVKRTGEKVFLECVQDMDHENMFWYRQDPGLGLRLIYFSYDVKMKEKGDIPEGYSVSREKKERFSLILESASTNQTSMYLCASSLLGTEADTQYFGPGTRLTVL.

The chain combines TRBV27 with TRBJ2-2; D not resolved. Germline CDR1 is MNHEY and CDR2 is SMNVEV (reference sequence). V lost 6 bases and J lost 4, with 9 bases in between. The CDR3 has 13 residues. The CDR3 loop reads CASRSWGTGELFF. Here the CDR3 DNA reads TGTGCCAGCAGGTCATGGGGCACCGGGGAGCTGTTTTTT.

This clone has a single count. V usage is TRBV4-1 and J usage is TRBJ2-2; no reliable D call. The CDR3 covers 18 residues. The germline V and J ends were trimmed by 0 bases and 0 bases, with 14 bases remaining between them. Germline V gene data show CDR1 as MGHRA and CDR2 as YSYEKL. The CDR3 bases are TGCGCCAGCAGCCAAGATTCTTTGGCAGCCGCGAACACCGGGGAGCTGTTTTTT. Protein: CASSQDSLAAANTGELFF.

V is TRBV5-1 and J is TRBJ2-1; 7 nucleotides agree with TRBD1. The CDR3 sequence is 14 residues long. Germline trimming cut 2 bases from V and 4 bases from J; bases unmatched to any gene: 3. Germline V lookup: CDR1 SGHRS, CDR2 YFSETQ. The CDR3 nucleotides are TGCGCCAGCAGCTTACAGGGGCGGTACAATGAGCAGTTCTTC. Encoded protein: CASSLQGRYNEQFF.

The rearrangement uses TRBV19 and TRBJ1-1, with D possibly being TRBD1 (5 bases). Looked up from germline, CDR1 is LNHDA and CDR2 is SQIVND (reference sequence). The V end lost 3 bases, the J end lost 3 bases, and 8 bases lay between the germline ends. This CDR3 has 13 residues. The CDR3 spells CASSIRVDTEAFF. The CDR3, as DNA: TGTGCCAGTAGTATCAGGGTTGACACTGAAGCTTTCTTT.